The 3 T cell receptor beta chains listed next were all sequenced from one sample in a study of monozygotic twins with inflammatory bowel disease. With the 5' RACE reads reprocessed, TCRdb shows one record per CDR3 protein and no DNA. The sample totals about 440,000 distinct CDR3 sequences; its top ten clones hold 2% to 2.5%. Sequencing was carried out using blood. The receptors were gathered from a human donor with ulcerative colitis or Crohn's disease, or a healthy co-twin of an affected twin (not recorded which).

The chain uses TRBV28 and TRBJ2-1. Germline V gives CDR1 MDHEN, CDR2 SYDVKM. CDR3 size: 11 residues. CDR3 protein: CASSLKWKQFF.

The V gene is TRBV6-5, the J gene TRBJ2-4; the D call from TCRdb, TRBD1, cannot be confirmed without DNA. This CDR3 is built from 15 residues. Germline V gene lookup returns CDR1 MNHEY and CDR2 SVGAGI. CDR3 residues: CASSYSSGAKNIQYF.

This sequence joins TRBV18 and TRBJ2-1. Germline CDR1 and CDR2: KGHSH and LQKENI. CDR3 size: 15 residues. The CDR3 is CASSPQGSSYNEQFF. Combining the CDR3 with reference TRBV18 and TRBJ2-1 gives the whole variable domain NAGVMQNPRHLVRRRGQEARLRCSPMKGHSHVYWYRQLPEEGLKFMVYLQKENIIDESGMPKERFSAEFPKEGPSILRIQQVVRGDSAAYFCASSPQGSSYNEQFFGPGTRLTVL.